The rows below give T cell receptor beta chains drawn from one sample of a study of T cell changes during pregnancy in multiple sclerosis. Sequenced by immunoSEQ multiplex PCR; TCRdb stores in-frame clones only, minus some. The sample lists roughly 22,000 clones, about 88% seen once, with 0.74% in the top ten. The sequencing used CD4+ T cells from peripheral blood mononuclear cells, collected in the first trimester of pregnancy. All receptors come from a female donor in good health, enrolled as a control in a pregnancy study. The CDR3 runs from the conserved cysteine through the conserved F or W. A D gene is named only where the DNA matches it firmly. Clone size is shown for a subset of rows, as once, few, many or a class of expanded clone.

TRBJ2-7,-,TRBD1,TRBV5-1,TGCGCCAGCAGCTTTTCAACCCCGGGACAGGGCCGTAACGAGCAGTACTTC,CASSFSTPGQGRNEQYF
TRBJ2-7,-,TRBD1,TRBV29-1,TGCAGCGTTTCCGGGGGACAGGGGGGAGCCTACGAGCAGTACTTC,CSVSGGQGGAYEQYF
TRBJ2-1,-,-,TRBV28,TGTGCCAGCAGTTCGCCGGCGGGTTCCGACTACAATGAGCAGTTCTTC,CASSSPAGSDYNEQFF
TRBJ1-6,-,-,TRBV14,TGTGCCAGCAGCCCCAAACAGAATTCACCCCTCCACTTT,CASSPKQNSPLHF
TRBJ2-7,-,TRBD1,TRBV14,TGTGCCAGCAGCCAAGTAGAGGCAGGGGGCTACGAGCAGTACTTC,CASSQVEAGGYEQYF
TRBJ1-5,-,-,TRBV18,TGTGCCAGCTCACCAGGACGGGGGAATCAGCCCCAGCATTTT,CASSPGRGNQPQHF
TRBJ2-2,-,-,TRBV5-1,TGCGCCAGCAGCCGGAACACCGGGGAGCTGTTTTTT,CASSRNTGELFF
TRBJ2-2,-,-,TRBV7-7,TGTGCTAGCAGCTGGGGGGAATACGGCGGGGAGCTGTTTTTT,CASSWGEYGGELFF
TRBJ2-1,once,TRBD2,TRBV5-1,TGCGCCAGCAGCTTGGAGCTAGCGGGAGGACGGAATGAGCAGTTCTTC,CASSLELAGGRNEQFF
TRBJ2-5,-,-,TRBV7-6,TGTGCCAGCAGCGCCTGGAGGGAGACCCAGTACTTC,CASSAWRETQYF
TRBJ2-5,once,TRBD2,TRBV7-9,TGTGCCAGCAGCTTTGGGGGGGAAGAGACCCAGTACTTC,CASSFGGEETQYF
TRBJ2-7,once,TRBD2,TRBV4-1,TGCGCCAGCAGCCAAGTCCCCCTAGCGGGTTCCTACGAGCAGTACTTC,CASSQVPLAGSYEQYF
TRBJ1-2,-,-,TRBV9,TGTGCCAGCAGCACCCAGACAAGTACGACGCACGGCTACACCTTC,CASSTQTSTTHGYTF
TRBJ1-3,-,-,TRBV5-5,TGTGCCAGCAGCTTGCTCAGGGTGTCTGGAAACACCATATATTTT,CASSLLRVSGNTIYF
TRBJ1-4,-,TRBD1,TRBV6-5,TGTGCCAGCAGAGGGGGCCGTAATGAAAAACTGTTTTTT,CASRGGRNEKLFF
TRBJ1-6,few,-,TRBV5-4,TGTGCCAGCAGCTTGGTGGGGGGAACCTATAATTCACCCCTCCACTTT,CASSLVGGTYNSPLHF
TRBJ1-2,-,-,TRBV10-3,TGTGCCATCAGTGCCAGAGAGGTCGGCTACACCTTC,CAISAREVGYTF
TRBJ1-5,once,-,TRBV9,TGTGCCATCCAGGGGCCCCAACAGCCCCAGCATTTT,CAIQGPQQPQHF
TRBJ1-5,-,-,TRBV2,TGTGCCAGCAGTGGGCAGGGAAATAGCAATCAGCCCCAGCATTTT,CASSGQGNSNQPQHF
TRBJ2-1,-,-,TRBV9,TGTGCCAGCAGCGTAGGCGGTACCTACAATGAGCAGTTCTTC,CASSVGGTYNEQFF
TRBJ1-5,-,-,TRBV7-9,TGTGCCAGCAGCTTAGGAGGTCGGAGCAATCAGCCCCAGCATTTT,CASSLGGRSNQPQHF
TRBJ2-5,-,TRBD2,TRBV27,TGTGCCAGCAGTTCCCTTGGACTAGCGGGGCTACAAGAGACCCAGTACTTC,CASSSLGLAGLQETQYF
TRBJ1-4,-,TRBD1,TRBV6-6,TGTGCCAGCAGAGACCGGACAGGCCCTAATGAAAAACTGTTTTTT,CASRDRTGPNEKLFF
TRBJ2-7,-,TRBD1,TRBV7-9,TGTGCCAGCAGCTTAGATGCAGGGGGCTTCGAGCAGTACTTC,CASSLDAGGFEQYF
TRBJ2-7,-,-,TRBV16,TGTGCCAGCAGCCAATGGAAGGGGATTTCGCTATACGAGCAGTACTTC,CASSQWKGISLYEQYF
TRBJ2-4,-,-,TRBV5-8,TGTGCCAGCAGCTGGGCGGGGGCGGGGGCCCCTAAAAACATTCAGTACTTC,CASSWAGAGAPKNIQYF
TRBJ1-1,once,-,TRBV2,TGTGCCAGCAGTGTGGTAACAGAAGCTTTCTTT,CASSVVTEAFF
TRBJ2-7,-,-,TRBV6-6,TGTGCCAGCAGCCACAACAACCAATACGAGCAGTACTTC,CASSHNNQYEQYF
TRBJ1-1,-,TRBD1,TRBV30,TGTGCCTGGAGTAAGGGGGCTCAAAATGCTGAAGCTTTCTTT,CAWSKGAQNAEAFF
TRBJ2-1,few,-,TRBV10-3,TGTGCCATCAACGGTGCGGGCGCCGACAATGAGCAGTTCTTC,CAINGAGADNEQFF
TRBJ1-1,-,-,TRBV14,TGTGCCAGCAGCCAAGTGGCAGGCACCCTGAGAACTGAAGCTTTCTTT,CASSQVAGTLRTEAFF
TRBJ1-2,-,-,TRBV7-3,TGTGCCAGCAGCTTTTCAGCGAAGAGTGGCTACACCTTC,CASSFSAKSGYTF
TRBJ1-6,-,-,TRBV6-1,TGTGCCAGCAGTGAACAGGGTTTGGTTTCACCCCTCCACTTT,CASSEQGLVSPLHF
TRBJ1-3,-,-,TRBV6-1,TGTGCCAGCAGTGAAGGGCCCCACTCTGGAAACACCATATATTTT,CASSEGPHSGNTIYF
TRBJ2-5,-,TRBD2,TRBV5-1,TGCGCCAGCAGCTTGGGAAGCGGGGAAGAGACCCAGTACTTC,CASSLGSGEETQYF
TRBJ2-3,-,-,TRBV11-3,TGTGCCAGCAGCTTATCGATCAGTGATACGCAGTATTTT,CASSLSISDTQYF
TRBJ2-4,-,TRBD2,TRBV7-9,TGTGCCAGCAGCTTAGGCGGGAGGGCCGACATTCAGTACTTC,CASSLGGRADIQYF
TRBJ2-2,-,-,TRBV19,TGTGCCAGTAGCCCCCTCGGGATCGGAAACACCGGGGAGCTGTTTTTT,CASSPLGIGNTGELFF
TRBJ1-1,-,-,TRBV28,TGTGCCAGCAGGGGATCAGGGGACACTGAAGCTTTCTTT,CASRGSGDTEAFF
TRBJ1-1,-,TRBD1,TRBV18,TGTGCCAGCTCACCACAAGGACAGGGGAACACTGAAGCTTTCTTT,CASSPQGQGNTEAFF
TRBJ1-1,-,-,TRBV2,TGTGCCAGTTCGCGGGGGCGAGACACTGAAGCTTTCTTT,CASSRGRDTEAFF
TRBJ1-1,-,-,TRBV6-5,TGTGCCAGCAAGAGATCCTTCAACACTGAAGCTTTCTTT,CASKRSFNTEAFF
TRBJ2-5,-,TRBD1,TRBV7-8,TGTGCCAGCAGCTTAGTACTCGGACAGGGGGCAGAGACCCAGTACTTC,CASSLVLGQGAETQYF
TRBJ1-5,-,-,TRBV6-5,TGTGCCAGCAGTAACGGGGTAGGGCCCCAGCATTTT,CASSNGVGPQHF
TRBJ1-5,-,-,TRBV9,TGTGCCAGCAGCGCGGACAAGGACAGCCAGCCCCAGCATTTT,CASSADKDSQPQHF